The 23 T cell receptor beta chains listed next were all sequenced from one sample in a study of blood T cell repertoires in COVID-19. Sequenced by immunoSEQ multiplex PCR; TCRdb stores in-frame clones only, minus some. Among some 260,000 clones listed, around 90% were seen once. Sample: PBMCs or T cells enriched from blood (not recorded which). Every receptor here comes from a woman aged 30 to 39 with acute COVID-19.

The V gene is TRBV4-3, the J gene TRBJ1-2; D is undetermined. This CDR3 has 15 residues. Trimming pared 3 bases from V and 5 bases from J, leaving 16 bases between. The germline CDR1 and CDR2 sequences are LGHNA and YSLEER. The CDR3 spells CASSQVEGLGYGYTF. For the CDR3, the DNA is TGCGCCAGCAGCCAGGTCGAGGGTTTGGGGTATGGCTACACCTTC.

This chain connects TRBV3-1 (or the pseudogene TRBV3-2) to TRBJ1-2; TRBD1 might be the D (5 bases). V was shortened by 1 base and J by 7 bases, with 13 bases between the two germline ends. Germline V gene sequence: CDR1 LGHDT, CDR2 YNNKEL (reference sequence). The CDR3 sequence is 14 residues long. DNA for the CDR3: TGTGCCAGCAGCCAAGGAATAAAGGGGCTTGGCTACACCTTC. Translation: CASSQGIKGLGYTF.

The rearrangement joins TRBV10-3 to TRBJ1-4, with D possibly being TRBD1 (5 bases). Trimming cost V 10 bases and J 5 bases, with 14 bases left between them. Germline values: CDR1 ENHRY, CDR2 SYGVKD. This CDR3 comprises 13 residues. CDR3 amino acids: CATLGGSNEKLFF. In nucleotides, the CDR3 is TGTGCCACCCTTGGGGGGTCCAATGAAAAACTGTTTTTT.

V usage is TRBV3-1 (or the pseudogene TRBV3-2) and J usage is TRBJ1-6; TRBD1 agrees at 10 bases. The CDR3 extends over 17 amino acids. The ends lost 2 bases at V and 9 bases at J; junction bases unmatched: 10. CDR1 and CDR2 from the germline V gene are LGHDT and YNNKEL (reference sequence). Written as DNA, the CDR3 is TGTGCCAGCAGCCAACCGCCGACAGGGGGCGTAGGTTCACCCCTCCACTTT. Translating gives CASSQPPTGGVGSPLHF.

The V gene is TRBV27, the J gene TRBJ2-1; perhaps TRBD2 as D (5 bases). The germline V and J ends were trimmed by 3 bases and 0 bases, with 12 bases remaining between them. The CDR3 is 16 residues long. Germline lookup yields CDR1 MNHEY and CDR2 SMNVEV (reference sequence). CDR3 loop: CASSFQRASSYNEQFF. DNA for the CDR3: TGTGCCAGCAGTTTTCAGAGGGCTAGCTCCTACAATGAGCAGTTCTTC.

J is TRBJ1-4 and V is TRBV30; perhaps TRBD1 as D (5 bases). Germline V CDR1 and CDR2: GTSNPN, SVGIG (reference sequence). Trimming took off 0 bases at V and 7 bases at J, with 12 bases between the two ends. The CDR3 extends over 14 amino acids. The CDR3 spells CAWSVRTWGEKLFF. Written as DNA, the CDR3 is TGTGCCTGGAGTGTACGGACATGGGGTGAAAAACTGTTTTTT.

For the CDR3, the DNA is TGCAGCGTTTGGGGAGGGAGCTCTGGAAACACCATATATTTT. Translation gives CSVWGGSSGNTIYF. The chain couples TRBV29-1 to TRBJ1-3; D is unclear. The V end was cut by 5 bases, the J end by 0 bases, with 11 bases between. This CDR3 region has 14 residues. CDR1 and CDR2 from the germline V gene are SQVTM and ANQGSEA.

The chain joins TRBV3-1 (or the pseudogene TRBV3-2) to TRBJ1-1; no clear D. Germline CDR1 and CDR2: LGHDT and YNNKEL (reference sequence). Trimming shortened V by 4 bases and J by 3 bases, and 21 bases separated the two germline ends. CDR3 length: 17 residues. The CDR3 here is CASSPPPQALEDTEAFF. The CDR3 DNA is TGTGCCAGCAGCCCTCCGCCCCAGGCCTTGGAGGACACTGAAGCTTTCTTT.

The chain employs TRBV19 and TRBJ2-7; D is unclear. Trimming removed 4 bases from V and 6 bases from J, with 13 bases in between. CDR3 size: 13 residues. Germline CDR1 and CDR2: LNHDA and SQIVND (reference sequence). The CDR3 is CASSNPVYREQYF. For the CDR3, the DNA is TGTGCCAGTAGTAACCCCGTCTATCGCGAGCAGTACTTC.

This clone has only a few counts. The CDR3 DNA follows: TGTGCCAGCAGCTCTCACGGACAGGCAAACTATGGCTACACCTTC. Translation: CASSSHGQANYGYTF. The chain employs TRBV7-9 and TRBJ1-2; 7 positions match TRBD1. V shed 4 bases and J 2 bases; nucleotides not matched to a gene: 7. The CDR3 extends over 15 amino acids. Per germline, CDR1 SEHNR and CDR2 FQNEAQ (reference sequence).

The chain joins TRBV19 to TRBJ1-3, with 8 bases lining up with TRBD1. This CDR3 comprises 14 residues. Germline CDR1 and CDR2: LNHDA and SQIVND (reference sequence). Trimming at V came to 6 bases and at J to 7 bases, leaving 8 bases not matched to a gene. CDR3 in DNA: TGTGCCAGTAGGCCGCAACAGGGGGACAACACCATATATTTT. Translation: CASRPQQGDNTIYF.

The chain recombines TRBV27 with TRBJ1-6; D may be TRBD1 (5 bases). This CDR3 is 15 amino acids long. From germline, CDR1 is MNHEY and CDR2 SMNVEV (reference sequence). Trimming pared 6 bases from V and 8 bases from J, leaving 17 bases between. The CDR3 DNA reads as TGTGCCAGCAGCCTCGGAGGGGTTACCTATTCACCCCTCCACTTT. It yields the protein CASSLGGVTYSPLHF.

The CDR3 protein is CATSDFAQVGSFF. The CDR3 DNA sequence: TGTGCCACCAGTGATTTCGCCCAGGTTGGGTCTTTCTTT. The chain employs TRBV24-1 and TRBJ1-1; D gene unclear. CDR1 is KGHDR and CDR2 is SFDVKD in the germline V gene. The V and J ends lost 1 base and 12 bases respectively, with 14 bases between them. This CDR3 is built from 13 residues.

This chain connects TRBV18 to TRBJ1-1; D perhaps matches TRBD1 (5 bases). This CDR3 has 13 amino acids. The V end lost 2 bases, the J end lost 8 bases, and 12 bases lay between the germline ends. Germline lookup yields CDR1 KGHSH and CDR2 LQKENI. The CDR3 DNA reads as TGTGCCAGCTCACCAACGGGGGTGACAGAAGCTTTCTTT. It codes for CASSPTGVTEAFF.

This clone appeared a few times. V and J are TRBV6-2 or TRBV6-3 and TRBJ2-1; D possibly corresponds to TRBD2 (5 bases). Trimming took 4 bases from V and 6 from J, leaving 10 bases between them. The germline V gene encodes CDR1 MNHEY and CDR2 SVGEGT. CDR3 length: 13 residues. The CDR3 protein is CASSSPGVNEQFF. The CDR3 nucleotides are TGTGCCAGCAGTTCCCCCGGGGTCAATGAGCAGTTCTTC.

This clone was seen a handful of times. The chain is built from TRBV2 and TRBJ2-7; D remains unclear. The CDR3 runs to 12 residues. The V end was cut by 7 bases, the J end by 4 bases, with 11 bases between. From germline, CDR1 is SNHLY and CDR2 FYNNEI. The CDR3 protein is CASILSLYEQYF. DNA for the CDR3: TGTGCCAGCATATTGTCCCTTTACGAGCAGTACTTC.

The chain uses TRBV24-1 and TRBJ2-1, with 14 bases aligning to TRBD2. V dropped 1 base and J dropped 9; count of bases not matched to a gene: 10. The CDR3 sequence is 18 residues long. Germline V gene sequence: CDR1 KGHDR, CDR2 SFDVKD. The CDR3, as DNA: TGTGCCACCAGTGATTTTGGTGTTGGGACTAGCGGGGGTGGTGAGCAGTTCTTC. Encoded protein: CATSDFGVGTSGGGEQFF.

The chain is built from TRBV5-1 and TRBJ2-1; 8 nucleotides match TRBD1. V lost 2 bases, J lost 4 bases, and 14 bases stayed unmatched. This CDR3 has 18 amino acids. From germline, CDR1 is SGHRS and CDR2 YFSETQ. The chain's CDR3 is CASSFRGQDAVPYNEQFF. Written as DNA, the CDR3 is TGCGCCAGCAGCTTTAGGGGACAGGACGCAGTCCCTTACAATGAGCAGTTCTTC.

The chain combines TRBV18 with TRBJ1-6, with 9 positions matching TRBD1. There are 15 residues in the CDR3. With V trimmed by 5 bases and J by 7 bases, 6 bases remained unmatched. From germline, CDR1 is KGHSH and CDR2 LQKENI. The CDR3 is CASSEQGQGNSPLHF. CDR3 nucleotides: TGTGCCAGCTCAGAACAGGGACAGGGAAATTCACCCCTCCACTTT.

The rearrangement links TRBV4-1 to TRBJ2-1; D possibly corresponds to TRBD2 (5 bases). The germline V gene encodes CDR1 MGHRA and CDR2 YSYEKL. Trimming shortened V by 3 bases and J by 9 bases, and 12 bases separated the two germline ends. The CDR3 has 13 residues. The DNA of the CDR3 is TGCGCCAGCAGCCACGTGGAGGCGGGTGAGCAGTTCTTC. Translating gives CASSHVEAGEQFF.

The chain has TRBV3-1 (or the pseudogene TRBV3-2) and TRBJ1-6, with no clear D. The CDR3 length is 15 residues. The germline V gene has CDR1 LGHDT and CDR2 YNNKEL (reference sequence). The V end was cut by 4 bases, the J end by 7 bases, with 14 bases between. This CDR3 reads CASSLKGTGNSPLHF. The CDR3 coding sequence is TGTGCCAGCAGCCTCAAGGGTACGGGGAATTCACCCCTCCACTTT.

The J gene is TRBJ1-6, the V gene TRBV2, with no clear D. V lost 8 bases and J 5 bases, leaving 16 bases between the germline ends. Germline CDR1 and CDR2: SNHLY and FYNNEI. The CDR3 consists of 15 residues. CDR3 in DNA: TGTGCCAGCGCGAGCGGCTTTTTGGATAATTCACCCCTCCACTTT. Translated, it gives CASASGFLDNSPLHF.

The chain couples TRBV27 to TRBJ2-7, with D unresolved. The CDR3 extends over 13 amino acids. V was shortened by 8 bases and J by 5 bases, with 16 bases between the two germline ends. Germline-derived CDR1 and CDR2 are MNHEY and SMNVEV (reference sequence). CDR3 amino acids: CASPHKAVDEQYF. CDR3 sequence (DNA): TGTGCCAGCCCCCACAAGGCGGTCGACGAGCAGTACTTC.